This T cell receptor (beta chain) is from a study of T cell clonotyping in hematopoietic cell transplantation. Study results and caveats: Cells were unsorted, so CD4 and CD8 contributions were not separated.

As regards this clone: What it binds is unknown.

CDR1 MDHEN and CDR2 SYDVKM come from the germline V gene. This CDR3 comprises 14 residues. J was trimmed by 1 base and V by 8 bases; bases with no gene match: 7. The sample's time point: recipient sample about 28 days before transplant, after cytoreduction. Recipient blood drawn about 28 days pretransplant and days 30, 100, 180 after. Method: immunoSEQ multiplex PCR; TCRdb's copy keeps in-frame clones and lacks some. The sample lists tens of thousands of clones, 85% to 90% occurring once. Sequencing used peripheral blood mononuclear cells, obtained before stem cell transplant. The sequence was obtained from a man between 60 and 75 years old with biphenotypic leukemia. Some clones in this sample may be carry-over from other donors' samples. V and J are TRBV28 and TRBJ2-7; the match to TRBD1 covers 8 bases. DNA for the CDR3: TGTGCCAGCGGGCGGTACAGGGGGTCCTACGAGCAGTACTTC. It is translated as CASGRYRGSYEQYF.